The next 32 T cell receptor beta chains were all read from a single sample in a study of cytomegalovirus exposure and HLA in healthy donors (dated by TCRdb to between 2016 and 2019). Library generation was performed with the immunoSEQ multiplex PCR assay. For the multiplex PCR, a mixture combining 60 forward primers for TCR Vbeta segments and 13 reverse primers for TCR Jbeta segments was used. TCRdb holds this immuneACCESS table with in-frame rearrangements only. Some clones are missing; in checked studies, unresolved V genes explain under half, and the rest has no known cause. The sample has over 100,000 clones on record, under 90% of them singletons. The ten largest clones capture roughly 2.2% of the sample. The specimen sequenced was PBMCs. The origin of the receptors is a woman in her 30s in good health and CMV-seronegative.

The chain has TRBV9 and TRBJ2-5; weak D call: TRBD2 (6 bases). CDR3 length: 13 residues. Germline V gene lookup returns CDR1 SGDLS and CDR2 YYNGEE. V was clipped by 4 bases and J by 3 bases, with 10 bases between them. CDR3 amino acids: CASSPRLEETQYF. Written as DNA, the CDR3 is TGTGCCAGCAGCCCGCGACTAGAAGAGACCCAGTACTTC.

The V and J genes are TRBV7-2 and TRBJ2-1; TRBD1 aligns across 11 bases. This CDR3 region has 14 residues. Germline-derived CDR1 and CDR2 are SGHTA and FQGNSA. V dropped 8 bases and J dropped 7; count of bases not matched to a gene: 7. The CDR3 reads CASSGQGARNEQFF. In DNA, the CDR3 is TGTGCCAGCTCCGGACAGGGGGCACGTAATGAGCAGTTCTTC. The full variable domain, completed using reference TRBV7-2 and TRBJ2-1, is GAGVSQSPSNKVTEKGKDVELRCDPISGHTALYWYRQSLGQGLEFLIYFQGNSAPDKSGLPSDRFSAERTGGSVSTLTIQRTQQEDSAVYLCASSGQGARNEQFFGPGTRLTVL.

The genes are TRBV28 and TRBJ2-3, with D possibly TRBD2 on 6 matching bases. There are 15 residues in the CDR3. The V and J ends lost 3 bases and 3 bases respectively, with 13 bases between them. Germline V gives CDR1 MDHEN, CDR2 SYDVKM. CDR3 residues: CASSFDGGITDTQYF. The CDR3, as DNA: TGTGCCAGCAGTTTCGATGGCGGGATAACAGATACGCAGTATTTT.

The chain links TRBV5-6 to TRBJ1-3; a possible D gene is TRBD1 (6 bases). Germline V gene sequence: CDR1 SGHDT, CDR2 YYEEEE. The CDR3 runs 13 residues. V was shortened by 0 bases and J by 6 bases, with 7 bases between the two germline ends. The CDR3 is CASSLEGVNTIYF. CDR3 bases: TGTGCCAGCAGCTTGGAGGGGGTAAACACCATATATTTT.

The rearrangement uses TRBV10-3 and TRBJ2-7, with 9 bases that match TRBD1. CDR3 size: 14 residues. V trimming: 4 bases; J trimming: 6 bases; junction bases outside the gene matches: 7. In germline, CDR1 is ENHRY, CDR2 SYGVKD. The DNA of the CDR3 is TGTGCCATCAGTGGAGGGACAGGGTATAGCGAGCAGTACTTC. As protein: CAISGGTGYSEQYF.

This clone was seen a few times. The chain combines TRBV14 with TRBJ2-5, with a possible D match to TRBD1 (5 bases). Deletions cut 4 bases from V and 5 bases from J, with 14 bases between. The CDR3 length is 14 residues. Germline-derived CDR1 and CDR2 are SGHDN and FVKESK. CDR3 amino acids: CASSPRGLLETQYF. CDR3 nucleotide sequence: TGTGCCAGCAGCCCTAGGGGCCTCCTGGAGACCCAGTACTTC.

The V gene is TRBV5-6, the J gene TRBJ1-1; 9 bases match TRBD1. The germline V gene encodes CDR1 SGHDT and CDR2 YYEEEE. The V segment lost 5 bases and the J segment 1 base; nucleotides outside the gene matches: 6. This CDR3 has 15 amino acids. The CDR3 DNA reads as TGTGCCAGCAGGGAAACAGGGGGCGCGAACACTGAAGCTTTCTTT. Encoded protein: CASRETGGANTEAFF.

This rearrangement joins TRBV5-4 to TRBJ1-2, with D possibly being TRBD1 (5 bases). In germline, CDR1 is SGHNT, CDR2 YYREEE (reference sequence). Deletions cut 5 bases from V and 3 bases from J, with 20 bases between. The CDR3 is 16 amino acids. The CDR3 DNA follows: TGTGCCAGCAGTCCGTCAGGCGGGGCGCGGGACTATGGCTACACCTTC. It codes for CASSPSGGARDYGYTF. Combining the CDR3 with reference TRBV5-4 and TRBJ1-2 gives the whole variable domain ETGVTQSPTHLIKTRGQQVTLRCSSQSGHNTVSWYQQALGQGPQFIFQYYREEENGRGNFPPRFSGLQFPNYSSELNVNALELDDSALYLCASSPSGGARDYGYTFGSGTRLTVV.

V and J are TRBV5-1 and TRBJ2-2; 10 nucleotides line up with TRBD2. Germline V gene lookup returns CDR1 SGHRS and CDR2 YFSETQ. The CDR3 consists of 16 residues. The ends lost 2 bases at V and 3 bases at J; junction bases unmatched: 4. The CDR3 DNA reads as TGCGCCAGCAGCTTCCTAGCGGGAGCCGACACCGGGGAGCTGTTTTTT. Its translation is CASSFLAGADTGELFF.

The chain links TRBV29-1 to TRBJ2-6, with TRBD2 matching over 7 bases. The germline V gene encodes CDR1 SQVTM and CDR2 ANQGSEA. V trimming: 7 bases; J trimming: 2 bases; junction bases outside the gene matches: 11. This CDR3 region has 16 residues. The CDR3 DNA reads TGCAGCGCCCGGGTGGGGGGGTTAACTGGGGCCAACGTCCTGACTTTC. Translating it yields CSARVGGLTGANVLTF.

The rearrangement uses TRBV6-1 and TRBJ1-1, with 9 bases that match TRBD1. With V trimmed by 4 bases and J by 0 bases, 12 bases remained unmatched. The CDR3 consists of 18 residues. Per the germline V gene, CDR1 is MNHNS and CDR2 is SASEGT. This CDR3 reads CASSVGFRTGAMNTEAFF. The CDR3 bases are TGTGCCAGCAGTGTAGGGTTCAGGACAGGGGCCATGAACACTGAAGCTTTCTTT.

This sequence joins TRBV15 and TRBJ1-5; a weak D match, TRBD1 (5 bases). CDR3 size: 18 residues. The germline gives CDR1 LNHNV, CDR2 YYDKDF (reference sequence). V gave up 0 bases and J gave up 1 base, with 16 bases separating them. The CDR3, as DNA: TGTGCCACCAGCAGAGATAGGAAGATCGGGGGGAGCAATCAGCCCCAGCATTTT. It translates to CATSRDRKIGGSNQPQHF. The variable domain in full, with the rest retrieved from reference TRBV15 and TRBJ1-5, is DAMVIQNPRYQVTQFGKPVTLSCSQTLNHNVMYWYQQKSSQAPKLLFHYYDKDFNNEADTPDNFQSRRPNTSFCFLDIRSPGLGDTAMYLCATSRDRKIGGSNQPQHFGDGTRLSIL.

The chain's CDR3 is CASSFDRVGTEAFF. The CDR3 DNA reads TGCGCCAGCAGCTTCGACAGGGTAGGGACTGAAGCTTTCTTT. This chain connects TRBV5-1 to TRBJ1-1, with 7 bases identical to TRBD1. There are 14 residues in the CDR3. The ends lost 2 bases at V and 5 bases at J; junction bases unmatched: 6. The germline CDR1 and CDR2 sequences are SGHRS and YFSETQ.

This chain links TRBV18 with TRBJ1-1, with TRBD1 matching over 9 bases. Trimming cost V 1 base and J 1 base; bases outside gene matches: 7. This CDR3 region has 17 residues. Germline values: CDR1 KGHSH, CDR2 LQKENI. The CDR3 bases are TGTGCCAGCTCACCACGGGTACAGGGGGCACCGAACACTGAAGCTTTCTTT. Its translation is CASSPRVQGAPNTEAFF.

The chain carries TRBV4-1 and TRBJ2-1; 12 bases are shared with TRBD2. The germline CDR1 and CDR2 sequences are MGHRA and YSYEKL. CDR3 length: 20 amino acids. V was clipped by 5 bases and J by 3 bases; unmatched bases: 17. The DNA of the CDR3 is TGCGCCAGCAGCATGTCGGCGCTAGCGGGAGGGCCTGAGAACTACAATGAGCAGTTCTTC. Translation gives CASSMSALAGGPENYNEQFF.

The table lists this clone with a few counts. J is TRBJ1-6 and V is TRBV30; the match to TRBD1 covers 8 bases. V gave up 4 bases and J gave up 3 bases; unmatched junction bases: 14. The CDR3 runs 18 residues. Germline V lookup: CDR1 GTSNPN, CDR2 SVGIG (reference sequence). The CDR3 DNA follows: TGTGCCTGGATTCATCGTAAGGGCGGGACAGGCTATAATTCACCCCTCCACTTT. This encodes CAWIHRKGGTGYNSPLHF.

The CDR3 nucleotides are TGTGCCAGCAGTTACTCGTCGCAGGGGGTCGCTGAAGCTTTCTTT. It encodes CASSYSSQGVAEAFF. The chain couples TRBV6-5 to TRBJ1-1, with TRBD1 identical over 7 bases. V shed 0 bases and J 6 bases; nucleotides not matched to a gene: 7. The CDR3 is made up of 15 amino acids. Germline V gives CDR1 MNHEY, CDR2 SVGAGI.

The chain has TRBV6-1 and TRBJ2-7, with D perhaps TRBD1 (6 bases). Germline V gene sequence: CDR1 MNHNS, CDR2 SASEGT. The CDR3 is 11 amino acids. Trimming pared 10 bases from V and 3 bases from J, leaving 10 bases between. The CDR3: CATGEYYEQYF. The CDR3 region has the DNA TGTGCCACAGGGGAATACTACGAGCAGTACTTC.

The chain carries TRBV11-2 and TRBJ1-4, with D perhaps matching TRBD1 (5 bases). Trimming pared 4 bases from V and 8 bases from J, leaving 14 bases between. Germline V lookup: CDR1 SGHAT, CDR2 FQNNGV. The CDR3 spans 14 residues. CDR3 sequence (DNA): TGTGCCAGCAGCTCGGGGGAGGGCGGCGAAAAACTGTTTTTT. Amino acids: CASSSGEGGEKLFF. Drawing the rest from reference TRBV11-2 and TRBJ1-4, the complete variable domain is EAGVAQSPRYKIIEKRQSVAFWCNPISGHATLYWYQQILGQGPKLLIQFQNNGVVDDSQLPKDRFSAERLKGVDSTLKIQPAKLEDSAVYLCASSSGEGGEKLFFGSGTQLSVL.

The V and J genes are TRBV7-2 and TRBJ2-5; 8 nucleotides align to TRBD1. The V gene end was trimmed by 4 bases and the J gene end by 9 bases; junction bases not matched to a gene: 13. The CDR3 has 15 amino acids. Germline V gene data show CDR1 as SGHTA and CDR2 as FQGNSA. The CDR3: CASSSRTGSDLSQYF. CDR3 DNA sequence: TGTGCCAGCAGCTCCCGGACAGGGTCCGATTTGTCCCAGTACTTC. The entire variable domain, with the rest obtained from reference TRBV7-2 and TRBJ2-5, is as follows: GAGVSQSPSNKVTEKGKDVELRCDPISGHTALYWYRQSLGQGLEFLIYFQGNSAPDKSGLPSDRFSAERTGGSVSTLTIQRTQQEDSAVYLCASSSRTGSDLSQYFGPGTRLLVL.

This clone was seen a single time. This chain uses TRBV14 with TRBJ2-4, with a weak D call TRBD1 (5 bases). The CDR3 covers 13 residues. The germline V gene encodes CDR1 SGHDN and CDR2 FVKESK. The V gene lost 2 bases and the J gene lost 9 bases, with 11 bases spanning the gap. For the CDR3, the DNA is TGTGCCAGCAGCCAACTGGGGCTGGGCATTCAGTACTTC. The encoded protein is CASSQLGLGIQYF.

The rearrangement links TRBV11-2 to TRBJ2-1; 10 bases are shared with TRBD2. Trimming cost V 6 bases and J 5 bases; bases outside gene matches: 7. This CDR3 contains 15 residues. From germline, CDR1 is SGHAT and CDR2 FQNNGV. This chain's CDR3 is CASSFYGTSDNEQFF. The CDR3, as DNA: TGTGCCAGCAGTTTTTACGGGACTAGCGACAATGAGCAGTTCTTC.

CDR3 nucleotide sequence: TGTGCCAGCAGACCTCCGACAGGGATGTGTGGCTACACCTTC. Its translation: CASRPPTGMCGYTF. The chain joins TRBV5-6 to TRBJ1-2, with 7 bases identical to TRBD1. V lost 5 bases, J lost 7 bases, and 11 bases stayed unmatched. Germline lookup yields CDR1 SGHDT and CDR2 YYEEEE. The CDR3 contains 14 residues.

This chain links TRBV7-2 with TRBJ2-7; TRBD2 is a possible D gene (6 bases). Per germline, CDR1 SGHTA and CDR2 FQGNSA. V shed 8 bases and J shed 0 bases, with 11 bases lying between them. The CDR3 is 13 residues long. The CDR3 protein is CASGRESSYEQYF. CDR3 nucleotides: TGTGCCAGCGGCCGGGAGAGCTCCTACGAGCAGTACTTC.

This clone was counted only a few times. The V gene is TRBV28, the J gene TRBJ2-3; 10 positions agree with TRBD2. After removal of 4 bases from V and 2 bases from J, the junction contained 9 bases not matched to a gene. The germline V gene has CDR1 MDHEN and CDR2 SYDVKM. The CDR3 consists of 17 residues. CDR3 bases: TGTGCCAGCAGTTCTACAGGACTAGCGGCGACCACAGATACGCAGTATTTT. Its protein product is CASSSTGLAATTDTQYF.

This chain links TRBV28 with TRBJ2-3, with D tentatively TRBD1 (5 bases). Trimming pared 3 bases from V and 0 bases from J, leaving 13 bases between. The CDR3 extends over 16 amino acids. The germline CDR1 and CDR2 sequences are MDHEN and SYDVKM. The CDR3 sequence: CASSLGLFLSTDTQYF. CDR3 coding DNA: TGTGCCAGCAGTTTGGGGCTTTTTCTTAGCACAGATACGCAGTATTTT.

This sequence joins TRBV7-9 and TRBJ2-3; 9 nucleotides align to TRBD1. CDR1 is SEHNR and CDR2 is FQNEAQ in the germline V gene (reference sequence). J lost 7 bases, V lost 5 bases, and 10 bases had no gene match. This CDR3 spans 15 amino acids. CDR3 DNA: TGTGCCAGCAGCAAACGGGGACAGGGAGGTCATACGCAGTATTTT. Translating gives CASSKRGQGGHTQYF.

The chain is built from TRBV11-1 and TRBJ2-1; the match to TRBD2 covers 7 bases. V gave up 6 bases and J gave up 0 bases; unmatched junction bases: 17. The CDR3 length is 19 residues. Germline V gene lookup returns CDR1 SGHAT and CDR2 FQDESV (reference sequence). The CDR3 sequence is CASRPGANGGGLSYNEQFF. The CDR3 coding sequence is TGTGCCAGCAGACCGGGAGCCAACGGCGGGGGACTCTCCTACAATGAGCAGTTCTTC.

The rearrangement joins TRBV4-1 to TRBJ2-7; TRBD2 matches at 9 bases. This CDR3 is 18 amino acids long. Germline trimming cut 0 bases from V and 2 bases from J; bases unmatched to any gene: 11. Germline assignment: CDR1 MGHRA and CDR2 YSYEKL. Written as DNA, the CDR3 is TGCGCCAGCAGCCAAGATCGGACTTCAGGCGGGAGGGCCTACGAGCAGTACTTC. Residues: CASSQDRTSGGRAYEQYF.

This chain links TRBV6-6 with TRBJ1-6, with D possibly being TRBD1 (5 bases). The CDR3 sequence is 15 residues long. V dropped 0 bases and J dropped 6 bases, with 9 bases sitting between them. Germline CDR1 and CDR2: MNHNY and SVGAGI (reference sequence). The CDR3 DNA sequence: TGTGCCAGCAGTTACTCGGGGGGTGGTAATTCACCCCTCCACTTT. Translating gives CASSYSGGGNSPLHF.

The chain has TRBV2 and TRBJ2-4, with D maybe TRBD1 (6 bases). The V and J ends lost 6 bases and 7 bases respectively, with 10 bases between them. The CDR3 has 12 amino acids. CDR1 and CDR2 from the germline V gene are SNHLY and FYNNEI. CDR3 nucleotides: TGTGCCAGCAGAGAAACAGGGAACATTCAGTACTTC. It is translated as CASRETGNIQYF.

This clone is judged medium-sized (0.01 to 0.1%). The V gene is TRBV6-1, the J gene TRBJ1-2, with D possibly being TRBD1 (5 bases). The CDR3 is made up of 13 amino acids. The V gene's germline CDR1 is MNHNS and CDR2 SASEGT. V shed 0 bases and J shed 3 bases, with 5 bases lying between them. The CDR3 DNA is TGTGCCAGCAGTGAAGCAGGGGACTATGGCTACACCTTC. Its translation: CASSEAGDYGYTF.